This TCR beta chain was captured by sequencing in a study of blood T cell repertoires in COVID-19. Study-level information: Samples of COVID-19 (acute and convalescent) were obtained from the United States, Italy and Spain.

As handled by the study authors: For nucleated cells, counts were estimated from reference gene primer amplification. Clones were sequenced by immunoSEQ multiplex PCR, and TCRdb holds only the in-frame ones, with some missing. The D gene and trimming were derived from the DNA, and the V and J assignments and clone size from that table. Here the sample spans about 240,000 clones, 80% to 95% being singletons. The sequence was obtained from a man aged 25 to 40 with COVID-19, enrolled during active disease. What was sequenced was peripheral blood.

DNA of the CDR3: TGCGCCAGCAGCTTGGGGGCAGGGGATGACTATGGCTACACCTTC. It is translated as CASSLGAGDDYGYTF. V is TRBV5-1 and J is TRBJ1-2; D may be TRBD1 (6 bases). The CDR3 totals 15 residues. V dropped 0 bases and J dropped 3 bases, with 12 bases sitting between them. CDR1 SGHRS and CDR2 YFSETQ come from the germline V gene.